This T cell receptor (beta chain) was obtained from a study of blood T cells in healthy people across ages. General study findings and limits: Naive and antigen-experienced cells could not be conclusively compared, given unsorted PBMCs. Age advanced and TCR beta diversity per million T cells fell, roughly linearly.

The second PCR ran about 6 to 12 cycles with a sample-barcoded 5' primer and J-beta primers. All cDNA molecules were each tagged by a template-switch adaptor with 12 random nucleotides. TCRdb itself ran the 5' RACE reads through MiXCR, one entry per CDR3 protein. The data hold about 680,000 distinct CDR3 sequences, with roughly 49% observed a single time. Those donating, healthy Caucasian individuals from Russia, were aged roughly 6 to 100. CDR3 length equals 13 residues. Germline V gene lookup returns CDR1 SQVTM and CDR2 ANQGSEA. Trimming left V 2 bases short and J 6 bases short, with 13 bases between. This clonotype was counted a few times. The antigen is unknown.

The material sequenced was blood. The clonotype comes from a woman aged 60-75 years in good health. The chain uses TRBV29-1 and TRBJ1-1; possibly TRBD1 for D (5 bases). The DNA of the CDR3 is TGCAGCGTTGAACGTCGGGACCAGGCTGAAGCTTTCTTT. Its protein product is CSVERRDQAEAFF.